Shown below are 16 T cell receptor beta chains from a single sample sequenced in a study of naive and memory T cell subsets. Both TRBC1 and TRBC2 were covered by a beta constant-region primer of two equimolar oligonucleotides. The ligated cDNA underwent four PCR rounds using SP2 and nested alpha and beta constant-region primers. TCRdb reprocessed the UMI-ligation and nested PCR reads via MiXCR and lists one record per CDR3 protein. The sample lists around 29,000 distinct CDR3 sequences; roughly 18% were seen once. The sample was effector memory CD4+ T cells from blood. The subset is: effector memory, CD45RA- CD27-. The receptor source for this set is a human donor in good health.

This clonotype was seen more than once but under ten times. The chain uses TRBV19 and TRBJ2-1; 7 bases are shared with TRBD1. The CDR3 is made up of 14 amino acids. Per germline, CDR1 LNHDA and CDR2 SQIVND (reference sequence). Germline trimming cut 8 bases from V and 0 bases from J; bases unmatched to any gene: 4. CDR3 coding DNA: TGTGCCAGTTCCAGGGGGAGCTCCTACAATGAGCAGTTCTTC. Protein sequence: CASSRGSSYNEQFF.

The chain links TRBV20-1 to TRBJ1-2; D might be TRBD1 (6 bases). V was pared by 6 bases and J by 4 bases, with 12 bases between. The CDR3 is made up of 12 amino acids. Germline values: CDR1 DFQATT, CDR2 SNEGSKA (reference sequence). The CDR3 DNA reads as TGCAGTGCAAGACAGGAGCCCTATGGCTACACCTTC. It encodes CSARQEPYGYTF.

This clonotype showed up many times. J is TRBJ1-1 and V is TRBV5-6; D call uncertain. There are 17 residues in the CDR3. Germline values: CDR1 SGHDT, CDR2 YYEEEE. V dropped 0 bases and J dropped 2 bases, with 17 bases sitting between them. The CDR3 reads CASSLGEVRRKNTEAFF. The CDR3 DNA follows: TGTGCCAGCAGCTTGGGGGAGGTTAGAAGGAAAAACACTGAAGCTTTCTTT.

This clonotype appeared many times. This chain's CDR3 is CASSRNYEQYF. The CDR3, as DNA: TGTGCCAGCAGCCGTAACTACGAGCAGTACTTC. V usage is TRBV3-1 and J usage is TRBJ2-7; D gene unclear. CDR3 length equals 11 residues. Looked up from germline, CDR1 is LGHDT and CDR2 is YNNKEL (reference sequence). V was trimmed by 4 bases and J by 3 bases, leaving 4 bases between them.

The genes are TRBV5-5 and TRBJ2-1, with 9 bases identical to TRBD1. The CDR3 spans 15 residues. The germline V gene encodes CDR1 SGHKS and CDR2 YYEKEE (reference sequence). V was pared by 4 bases and J by 6 bases, with 8 bases of the junction left unmatched. CDR3 sequence reads: CASSPGQGFLNEQFF. For the CDR3, the DNA is TGTGCCAGCAGCCCGGGACAGGGATTTCTCAATGAGCAGTTCTTC.

Many counts were recorded for this clonotype. The chain employs TRBV13 and TRBJ1-4; 9 bases align to TRBD1. Germline V gene data show CDR1 as PRHDT and CDR2 as FYEKMQ (reference sequence). This CDR3 has 17 residues. V trimming: 0 bases; J trimming: 5 bases; junction bases outside the gene matches: 7. The CDR3, as DNA: TGTGCCAGCAGCTTAGGCGGGACAGGGCAATTGAATGAAAAACTGTTTTTT. The encoded protein is CASSLGGTGQLNEKLFF.

The V gene is TRBV29-1, the J gene TRBJ2-1; the D call may be TRBD1 or TRBD2 (6 bases each). CDR3 length equals 14 residues. Trimming pared 5 bases from V and 10 bases from J, leaving 21 bases between. CDR1 SQVTM and CDR2 ANQGSEA come from the germline V gene. This CDR3 is CSVHGGQRGSEQFF. The DNA for the CDR3 is TGCAGCGTTCACGGGGGCCAGAGAGGGAGCGAGCAGTTCTTC.

Worth noting for this clonotype: This may be a read error: a much more frequent sequence differs by one nucleotide. The chain links TRBV11-2 to TRBJ2-7; no clear D. The germline gives CDR1 SGHAT, CDR2 FQNNGV. This CDR3 has 14 residues. In DNA, the CDR3 is TGTGTCAGCAGCTTTAAGGGCAGCGATTACGAGCAGTACTTC. Protein product: CVSSFKGSDYEQYF.

The rearrangement links TRBV15 to TRBJ2-2; D remains unclear. CDR1 LNHNV and CDR2 YYDKDF come from the germline V gene (reference sequence). Trimming cost V 0 bases and J 2 bases, with 13 bases left between them. The CDR3 is 17 residues long. This chain's CDR3 is CATSRDLTNLNTGELFF. The CDR3 nucleotides read TGTGCCACCAGCAGAGATCTCACAAACCTAAACACCGGGGAGCTGTTTTTT.

V gene TRBV20-1 combines with J gene TRBJ2-1; TRBD2 agrees at 11 bases. Germline V lookup: CDR1 DFQATT, CDR2 SNEGSKA (reference sequence). This CDR3 comprises 17 residues. V dropped 1 base and J dropped 9; count of bases not matched to a gene: 14. CDR3 nucleotides: TGCAGTGCTAGAGTTACTAGCGGGAGCAGAGGCTTCGGTGAGCAGTTCTTC. Translation gives CSARVTSGSRGFGEQFF.

Sample share makes this clonotype medium-sized. The chain has TRBV7-2 and TRBJ1-1, with D tentatively TRBD1 (6 bases). The V gene's germline CDR1 is SGHTA and CDR2 FQGNSA. The CDR3 length is 13 residues. V lost 1 base, J lost 7 bases, and 10 bases lay in between. The CDR3 spells CASSLDRGREAFF. DNA for the CDR3: TGTGCCAGCAGCTTAGATCGGGGGCGTGAAGCTTTCTTT.

This clonotype was recorded at least ten times. The genes are TRBV2 and TRBJ1-4; 9 bases align to TRBD1. V lost 3 bases to trimming and J lost 6 bases; unmatched junction nucleotides: 2. There are 14 residues in the CDR3. Germline V lookup: CDR1 SNHLY, CDR2 FYNNEI. CDR3 nucleotides: TGTGCCAGCAGTGAGGACAGGGGATATGAAAAACTGTTTTTT. This codes for CASSEDRGYEKLFF.

This clonotype was recorded a few times. The chain carries TRBV3-1 and TRBJ2-7, with a possible D match to TRBD1 (7 bases). Looked up from germline, CDR1 is LGHDT and CDR2 is YNNKEL (reference sequence). Trimming cost V 4 bases and J 2 bases, with 24 bases left between them. The CDR3 covers 18 residues. The chain's CDR3 is CASSLDDRVGGKPYEQYF. The CDR3, as DNA: TGTGCCAGCAGCCTCGATGACAGGGTCGGAGGGAAGCCCTACGAGCAGTACTTC.

The chain is built from TRBV5-5 and TRBJ1-1; 7 bases map to TRBD1. Germline CDR1 SGHKS, CDR2 YYEKEE (reference sequence). V lost 5 bases and J lost 6; bases outside the gene matches: 7. There are 13 residues in the CDR3. The CDR3: CASRKQGKAEAFF. The CDR3, as DNA: TGTGCCAGCAGGAAACAGGGGAAGGCTGAAGCTTTCTTT.

This clonotype was detected only a few times. The J gene is TRBJ2-3, the V gene TRBV7-9; 9 bases align to TRBD2. The ends lost 5 bases at V and 4 bases at J; junction bases unmatched: 16. The germline CDR1 and CDR2 sequences are SEHNR and FQNEAQ (reference sequence). CDR3 length: 18 amino acids. CDR3 in amino acids: CASSPKWRVAGVADTQYF. For the CDR3, the DNA is TGTGCCAGCAGCCCAAAGTGGCGAGTAGCGGGAGTGGCAGATACGCAGTATTTT.

This clonotype appeared many times. DNA of the CDR3: TGTGCCAGTAGTACGGGATTTAAAGCCGGGATGAGGGAGCAGTACTTC. Amino acids: CASSTGFKAGMREQYF. The chain uses TRBV19 and TRBJ2-7, with D perhaps TRBD2 (5 bases). V lost 4 bases, J lost 7 bases, and 23 bases lay in between. Germline CDR1 is LNHDA and CDR2 is SQIVND (reference sequence). The CDR3 runs to 16 residues.